This record looks at one TCR beta chain sequence and its context. This entry belongs to a study of blood T cell repertoires in COVID-19. Study information: Samples came from the United States, Italy and Spain, spanning acute and convalescent COVID-19.

The CDR3 contains 14 residues. J was trimmed by 8 bases and V by 3 bases; bases with no gene match: 10. Germline assignment: CDR1 SGDLS and CDR2 YYNGEE. It was during active infection that Seattle patients were enrolled and then longitudinally followed. Data came from immunoSEQ multiplex PCR; TCRdb stores just in-frame clones and leaves some out. The sample yields some 190,000 clones, about four fifths seen once. V usage is TRBV9 and J usage is TRBJ1-2; 7 bases are shared with TRBD1. This sequence was found in a woman older than 75 with COVID-19, enrolled during active disease. Material for sequencing was peripheral blood. This CDR3 reads CASSAETGPRGYTF. The CDR3 nucleotides are TGTGCCAGCAGCGCGGAGACAGGGCCGCGGGGCTACACCTTC.